These T cell receptor beta chains were read from a single sample in a study of cytomegalovirus exposure and HLA in healthy donors. Assay used: immunoSEQ multiplex PCR; TCRdb lists only in-frame clones, some missing. The sample has about 200,000 clones, roughly 80% seen once. Specimen: PBMCs. These receptors all come from a girl between 5 and 17 years old in good health and CMV-seronegative. CDR3s include the opening cysteine and the closing phenylalanine or tryptophan.

V: TRBV28
J: TRBJ1-2
CDR3: CASSSQGMGYTF

V: TRBV6-5
J: TRBJ1-2
CDR3: CASSYYRGSGYTF

V: TRBV28
J: TRBJ2-3
CDR3: CASRKTSRSTDTQYF

V: TRBV28
J: TRBJ1-4
CDR3: CASSSEATGGEKLFF

V: TRBV28
J: TRBJ1-5
CDR3: CASSFTGGAQPQHF

V: TRBV28
J: TRBJ1-2
CDR3: CASSSHYGYTF

V: TRBV28
J: TRBJ2-7
CDR3: CASPSGTFPYEQYF

V: TRBV6-4
J: TRBJ2-1
CDR3: CAEWTEHNEQFF

V: TRBV7-6
J: TRBJ2-5
CDR3: CASSLAPSTRSETQYF

V: TRBV9
J: TRBJ1-1
CDR3: CASSSRGETEAFF

V: TRBV28
J: TRBJ1-2
CDR3: CASGAPGDYGYTF

V: TRBV11-2
J: TRBJ1-2
CDR3: CASSSYRQARYGYTF

V: TRBV4-1
J: .
CDR3: CASSQGQSSDEQYF

V: TRBV4-3
J: TRBJ2-3
CDR3: CASSQDQGDTQYF

V: TRBV4-1
J: TRBJ1-4
CDR3: CASSSGQGPTNEKLFF

V: TRBV4-1
J: TRBJ2-7
CDR3: CASSLQGALDEQYF

V: TRBV6-5
J: TRBJ2-1
CDR3: CASRLTSHNEQFF

V: TRBV28
J: TRBJ2-1
CDR3: CASSGTGAYNEQFF

V: TRBV2
J: TRBJ1-2
CDR3: CASSVNPGEGDYYGYTF

V: TRBV28
J: TRBJ2-1
CDR3: CASSSTGAGRTNEQFF

V: TRBV6-1
J: TRBJ1-5
CDR3: CASSPGTGGPQPQHF

V: TRBV4-3
J: TRBJ1-5
CDR3: CASSQDNGFGNQPQHF